The clone carrying this TCR beta chain showed up just once. The sample comes from a study of blood T cell repertoires in COVID-19. Whole-study context: The United States, Italy and Spain were the sources of the acute and convalescent COVID-19 samples.

In the original analysis: Estimates of nucleated cell counts were drawn from the amplification of reference gene primers. The repertoire was sequenced with immunoSEQ multiplex PCR; TCRdb's copy has only in-frame clones and lacks some. V and J calls and clone size are those listed in that table; D and trimming were worked out from the DNA. The data show roughly 250,000 clones, with 70% to 90% seen just once and about 1.9% held by the top ten. Recruits, aged about 18 to 89 years, lived in roughly 22 US areas. Unmatched junction bases numbered 2, after V lost 6 bases and J lost 1 base. Germline loops: CDR1 LNHNV, CDR2 YYDKDF (reference sequence). There are 14 residues in the CDR3.

The J gene is TRBJ2-3, the V gene TRBV15; TRBD2 aligns across 9 bases. The clonotype originates from a woman aged 45-65 years who had recovered from COVID-19. The source material was PBMCs or T cells enriched from blood (not recorded which). The DNA for the CDR3 is TGTGCCACCAGAAAGCGGGAGGGCACAGATACGCAGTATTTT. Translation: CATRKREGTDTQYF.